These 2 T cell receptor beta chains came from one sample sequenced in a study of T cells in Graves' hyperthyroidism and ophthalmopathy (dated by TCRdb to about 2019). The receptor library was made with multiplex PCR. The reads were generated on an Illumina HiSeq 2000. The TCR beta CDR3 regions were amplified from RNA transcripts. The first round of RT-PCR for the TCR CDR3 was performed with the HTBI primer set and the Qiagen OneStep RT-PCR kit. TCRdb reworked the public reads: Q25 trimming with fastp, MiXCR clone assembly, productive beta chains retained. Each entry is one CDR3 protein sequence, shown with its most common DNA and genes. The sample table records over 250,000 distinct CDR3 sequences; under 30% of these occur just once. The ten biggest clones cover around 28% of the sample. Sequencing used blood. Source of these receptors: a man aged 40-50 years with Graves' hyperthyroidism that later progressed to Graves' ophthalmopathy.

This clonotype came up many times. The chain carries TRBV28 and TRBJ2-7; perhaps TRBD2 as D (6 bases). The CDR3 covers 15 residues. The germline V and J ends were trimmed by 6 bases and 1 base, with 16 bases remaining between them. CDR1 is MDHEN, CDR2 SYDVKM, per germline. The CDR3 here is CASRGLRSVSYEQYF. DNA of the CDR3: TGTGCCAGCAGAGGACTACGCTCGGTATCCTACGAGCAGTACTTC.

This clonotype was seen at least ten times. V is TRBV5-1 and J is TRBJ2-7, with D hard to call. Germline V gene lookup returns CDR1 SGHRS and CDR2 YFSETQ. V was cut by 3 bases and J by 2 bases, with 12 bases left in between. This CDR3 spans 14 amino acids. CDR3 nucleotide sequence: TGCGCCAGCAGCTCTCCGGGTAGAACCTACGAGCAGTACTTC. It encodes CASSSPGRTYEQYF. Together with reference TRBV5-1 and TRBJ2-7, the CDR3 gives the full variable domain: KAGVTQTPRYLIKTRGQQVTLSCSPISGHRSVSWYQQTPGQGLQFLFEYFSETQRNKGNFPGRFSGRQFSNSRSEMNVSTLELGDSALYLCASSSPGRTYEQYFGPGTRLTVT.